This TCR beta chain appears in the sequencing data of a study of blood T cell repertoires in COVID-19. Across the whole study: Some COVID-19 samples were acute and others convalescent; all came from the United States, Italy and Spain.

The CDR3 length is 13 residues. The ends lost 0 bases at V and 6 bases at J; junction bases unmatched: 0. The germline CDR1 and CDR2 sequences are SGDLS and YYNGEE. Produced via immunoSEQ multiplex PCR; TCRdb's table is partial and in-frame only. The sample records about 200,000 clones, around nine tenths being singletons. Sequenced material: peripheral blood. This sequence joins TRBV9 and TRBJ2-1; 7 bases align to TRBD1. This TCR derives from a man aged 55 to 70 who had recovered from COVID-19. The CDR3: CASSVDRGNEQFF. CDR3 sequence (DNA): TGTGCCAGCAGCGTAGACAGGGGCAATGAGCAGTTCTTC.